The clone carrying this T cell receptor (beta chain) was counted between two and nine times. The antigen is not known. These data are taken from a study of T cell repertoires in cytomegalovirus infection. At the level of the study: Indications came from public TCR beta signatures; they pointed to CMV infection and to a matching HLA type. Study-level results: The cumulative frequency of public TCR beta families identified carriers of CMV plus the relevant HLA. HLA-C-restricted TCR beta clonotypes specific for CMV led the ex vivo response.

Using its own MiXCR run on the reads, TCRdb lists one record per CDR3 protein. Of more than 90,000 distinct CDR3 sequences in the sample, around a tenth were seen once. The sequence derives from a human donor in good health (CMV status not recorded). Some clones in this sample may be carry-over from other donors' samples. Sequenced: PBMCs, sequenced either directly or after in vitro stimulation (not recorded which).

The CDR3 DNA sequence: TGTGCCAGCAGCCCGACTAGCGGGAGAACCCACGAGCAGTACTTC. Amino acids: CASSPTSGRTHEQYF. The chain joins TRBV7-6 to TRBJ2-7; 12 positions agree with TRBD2. The CDR3 contains 15 residues. CDR1 and CDR2 from the germline V gene are SGHVS and FNYEAQ. Unmatched junction bases numbered 7, after V lost 5 bases and J lost 5 bases.